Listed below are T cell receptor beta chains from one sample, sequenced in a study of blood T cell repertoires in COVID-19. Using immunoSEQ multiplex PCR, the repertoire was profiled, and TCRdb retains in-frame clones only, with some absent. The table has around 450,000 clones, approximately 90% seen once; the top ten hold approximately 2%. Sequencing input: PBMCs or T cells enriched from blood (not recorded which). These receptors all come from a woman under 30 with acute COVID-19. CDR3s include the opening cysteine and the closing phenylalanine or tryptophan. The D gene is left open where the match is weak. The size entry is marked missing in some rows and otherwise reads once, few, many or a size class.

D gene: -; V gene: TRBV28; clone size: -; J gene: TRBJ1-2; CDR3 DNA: TGTGCCAGCAGTTCGACAGGTGACGGCTATGGCTACACCTTC; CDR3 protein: CASSSTGDGYGYTF
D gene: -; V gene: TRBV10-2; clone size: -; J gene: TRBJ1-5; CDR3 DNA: TGCGCCAGCAGTGAGGGAGTTAGCAATCAGCCCCAGCATTTT; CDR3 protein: CASSEGVSNQPQHF
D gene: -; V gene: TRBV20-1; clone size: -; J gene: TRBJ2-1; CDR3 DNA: TGCAGTGCTGAGATATACAATGAGCAGTTCTTC; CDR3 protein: CSAEIYNEQFF
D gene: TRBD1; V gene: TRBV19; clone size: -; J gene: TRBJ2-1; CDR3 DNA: TGTGCCAGTAGTATTGACAGGGAGAGTTACAATGAGCAGTTCTTC; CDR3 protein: CASSIDRESYNEQFF
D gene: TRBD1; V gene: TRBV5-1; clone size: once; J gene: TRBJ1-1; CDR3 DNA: TGCGCCAGCAGCACCGGGCAGGGGGCTGGTGAAGCTTTCTTT; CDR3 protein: CASSTGQGAGEAFF
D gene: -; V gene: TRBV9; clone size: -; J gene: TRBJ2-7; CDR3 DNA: TGTGCCAGCAGCTCAGGACAGATTAAAGACGAGCAGTACTTC; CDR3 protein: CASSSGQIKDEQYF
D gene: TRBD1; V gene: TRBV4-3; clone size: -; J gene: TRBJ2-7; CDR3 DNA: TGCGCCAGCAGCCAAGGGGGCCCCGGGACAGGGGCCGAGCAGTACTTC; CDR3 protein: CASSQGGPGTGAEQYF
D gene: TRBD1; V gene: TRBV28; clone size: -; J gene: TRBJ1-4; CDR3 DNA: TGTGCCAGCAGCGGTACAGGGGGCGGTGAAAAACTGTTTTTT; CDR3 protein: CASSGTGGGEKLFF
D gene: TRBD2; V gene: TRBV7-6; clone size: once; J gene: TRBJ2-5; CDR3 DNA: TGTGCCAGCAGCCCGCGCGGGGGGCAGACGGCCGAGACCCAGTACTTC; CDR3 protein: CASSPRGGQTAETQYF
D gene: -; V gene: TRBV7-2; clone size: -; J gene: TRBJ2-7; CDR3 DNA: TGTGCCAGCAGCTTAGACAGGGGGGGAGAGCAGTACTTC; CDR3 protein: CASSLDRGGEQYF
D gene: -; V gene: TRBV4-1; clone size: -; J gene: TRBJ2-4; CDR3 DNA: TGCGCCAGCAGCTACCGGGACACCAACCCCAAAAACATTCAGTACTTC; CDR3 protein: CASSYRDTNPKNIQYF
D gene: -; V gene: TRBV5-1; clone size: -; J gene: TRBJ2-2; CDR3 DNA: TGCGCCAGCAGCTCAGGGGAATCCGGGGAGCTGTTTTTT; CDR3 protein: CASSSGESGELFF
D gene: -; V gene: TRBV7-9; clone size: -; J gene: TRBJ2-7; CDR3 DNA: TGTGCCAGTAAACTGGACAGCGGAACCTACGAGCAGTACTTC; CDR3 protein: CASKLDSGTYEQYF
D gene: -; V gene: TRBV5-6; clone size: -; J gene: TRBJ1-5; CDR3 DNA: TGTGCCAGCAGCTTGGGGCCGATTAGCGGGGAGCCCCAGCATTTT; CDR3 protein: CASSLGPISGEPQHF
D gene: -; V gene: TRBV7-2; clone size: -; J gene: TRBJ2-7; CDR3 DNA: TGTGCCAGCAGCTTAGGGGTCGGGACTGCCACCTCCGAGCAGTACTTC; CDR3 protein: CASSLGVGTATSEQYF
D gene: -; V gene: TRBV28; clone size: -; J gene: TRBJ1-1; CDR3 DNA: TGTGCCAGCAGCTACAGGGTCGCTGAAGCTTTCTTT; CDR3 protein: CASSYRVAEAFF
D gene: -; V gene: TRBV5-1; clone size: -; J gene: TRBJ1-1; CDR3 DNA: TGCGCCAGCATCGGGGAAGCTGAAGCTTTCTTT; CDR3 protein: CASIGEAEAFF
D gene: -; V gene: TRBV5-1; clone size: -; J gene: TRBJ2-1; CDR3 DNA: TGCGCCAGCAGCTTGGCCAGCGCTAATGAGCAGTTCTTC; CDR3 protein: CASSLASANEQFF
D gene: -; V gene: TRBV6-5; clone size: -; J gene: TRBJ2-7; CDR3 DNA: TGTGCCAGCAGTTCCGACAGAGAGACCTACGAGCAGTACTTC; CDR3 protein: CASSSDRETYEQYF
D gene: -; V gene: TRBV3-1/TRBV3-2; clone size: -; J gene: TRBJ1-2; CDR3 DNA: TGTGCCAGCAGCCAAGATCCGGGTGGCAACTATGGCTACACCTTC; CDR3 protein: CASSQDPGGNYGYTF
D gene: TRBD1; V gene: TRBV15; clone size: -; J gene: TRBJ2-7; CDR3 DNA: TGTGCCACCAACGATCGGAGAAACAGGGGAAGGGACGAGCAGTACTTC; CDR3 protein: CATNDRRNRGRDEQYF
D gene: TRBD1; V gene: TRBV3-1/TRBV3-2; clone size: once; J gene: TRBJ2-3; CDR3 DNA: TGTGCCAGCAGCCAAGGCCCCCCACAGGGGCTTAGCACAGATACGCAGTATTTT; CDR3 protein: CASSQGPPQGLSTDTQYF
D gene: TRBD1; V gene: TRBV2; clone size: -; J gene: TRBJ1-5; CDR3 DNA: TGTGCCAGCAGCCTCGGTGCAGGGGGTTTTTCTACCAATCAGCCCCAGCATTTT; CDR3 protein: CASSLGAGGFSTNQPQHF
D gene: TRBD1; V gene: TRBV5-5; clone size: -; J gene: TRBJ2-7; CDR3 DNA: TGTGCCAGCAGCCTCGGGACAGTTTCCTACGAGCAGTACTTC; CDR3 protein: CASSLGTVSYEQYF
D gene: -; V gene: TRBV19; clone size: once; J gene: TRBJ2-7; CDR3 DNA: TGTGCCAGTAACCCCGGCACTACCGCCTACGAGCAGTACTTC; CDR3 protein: CASNPGTTAYEQYF
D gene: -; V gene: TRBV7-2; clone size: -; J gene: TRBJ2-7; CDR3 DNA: TGTGCCAGCAGGCCTACCTCAGGGGCCTACGAGCAGTACTTC; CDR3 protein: CASRPTSGAYEQYF
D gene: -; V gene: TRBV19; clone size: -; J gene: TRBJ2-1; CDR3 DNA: TGTGCCAGTGGACATCAAGGCAATGAGCAGTTCTTC; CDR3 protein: CASGHQGNEQFF
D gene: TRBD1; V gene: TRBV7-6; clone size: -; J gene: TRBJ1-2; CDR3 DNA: TGTGCCAGCAGCTTAGGGTCAGGACAGGGTGACTATGGCTACACCTTC; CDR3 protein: CASSLGSGQGDYGYTF
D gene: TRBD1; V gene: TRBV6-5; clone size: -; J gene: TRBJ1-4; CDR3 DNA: TGTGCCAGCAGTTACTCGGGACAGGGATGGGAAAAACTGTTTTTT; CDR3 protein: CASSYSGQGWEKLFF
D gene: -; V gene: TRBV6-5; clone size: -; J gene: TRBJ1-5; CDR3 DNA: TGTGCCAGCAGTCGGAGCCCCTATAGCAATCAGCCCCAGCATTTT; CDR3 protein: CASSRSPYSNQPQHF
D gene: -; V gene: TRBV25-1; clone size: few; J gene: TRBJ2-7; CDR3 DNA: TGTGCCAGCAGTGAAGGGGGGTCGGACACCAATAACTACGAGCAGTACTTC; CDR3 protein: CASSEGGSDTNNYEQYF
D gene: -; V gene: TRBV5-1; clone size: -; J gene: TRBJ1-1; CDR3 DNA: TGCGCCAGCAGCCCAGGGTCCACTGAAGCTTTCTTT; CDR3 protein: CASSPGSTEAFF
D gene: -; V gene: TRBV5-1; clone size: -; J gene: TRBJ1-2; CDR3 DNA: TGCGCCAGCAAGGCAGAAAGCGGGCACTATGGCTACACCTTC; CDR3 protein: CASKAESGHYGYTF
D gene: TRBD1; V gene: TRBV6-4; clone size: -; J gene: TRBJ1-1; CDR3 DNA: TGTGCCAGCAGTGATGGGACAGGGAACGGTAGGGCTTTCTTT; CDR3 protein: CASSDGTGNGRAFF
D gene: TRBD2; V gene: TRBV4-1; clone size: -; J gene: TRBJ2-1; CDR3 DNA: TGCGCCAGCAGCCCCCCTGGGACTAGCGGGAATTATGAGCAGTTCTTC; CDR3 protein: CASSPPGTSGNYEQFF
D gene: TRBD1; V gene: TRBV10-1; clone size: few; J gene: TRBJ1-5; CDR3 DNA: TGCGCCAGCAGTGTGTCCGGGACAGGGGGCTATAGCAATCAGCCCCAGCATTTT; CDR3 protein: CASSVSGTGGYSNQPQHF
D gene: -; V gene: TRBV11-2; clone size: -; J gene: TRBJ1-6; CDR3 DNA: TGTGCCAGCAGCTTAGTTACGGAGAATTCACCCCTCCACTTT; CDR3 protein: CASSLVTENSPLHF
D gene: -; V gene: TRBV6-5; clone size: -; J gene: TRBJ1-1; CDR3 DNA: TGTGCCAGCAGTTACTCGAGACCTCGAGGCACTGAAGCTTTCTTT; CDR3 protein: CASSYSRPRGTEAFF
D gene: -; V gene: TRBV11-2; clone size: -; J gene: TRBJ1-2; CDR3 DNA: TGTGCCAGCTTCTCAGGGAGGCGACCTGGTGGCTACACCTTC; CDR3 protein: CASFSGRRPGGYTF
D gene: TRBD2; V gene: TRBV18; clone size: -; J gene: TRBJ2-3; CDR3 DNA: TGTGCCAGCTCCCCCCTAGCGGGGGGAACAGATACGCAGTATTTT; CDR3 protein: CASSPLAGGTDTQYF